The 21 T cell receptor beta chains below come from one sample, sequenced in a study of T cells in Graves' hyperthyroidism and ophthalmopathy. There were TCR beta CDR3 regions amplified from RNA transcripts. HTBI primers were the set used in a first-round RT-PCR of the TCR CDR3. TCRdb analysed the multiplex PCR reads with MiXCR anew, one entry per CDR3 protein. The data contain under 400,000 distinct CDR3 sequences, less than 20% of them seen just once; the ten biggest clones take up around 30%. The sequenced sample consisted of blood. These receptors were taken from a woman aged 18-29 years with Graves' hyperthyroidism that later progressed to Graves' ophthalmopathy.

This clonotype was seen ten or more times. The rearrangement uses TRBV7-8 and TRBJ1-5, with a weak D call TRBD1 (6 bases). Looked up from germline, CDR1 is SGHVS and CDR2 is FQNEAQ. The CDR3 spans 14 residues. Between the trimmed V and J ends, which lost 7 bases and 7 bases, there was a span of 17 bases. The CDR3 bases are TGTGCCAGCACCGGGGCCGTCGGGGGCCAGCCCCAGCATTTT. The encoded protein is CASTGAVGGQPQHF. Together with reference TRBV7-8 and TRBJ1-5, the CDR3 gives the full variable domain: GAGVSQSPRYKVAKRGQDVALRCDPISGHVSLFWYQQALGQGPEFLTYFQNEAQLDKSGLPSDRFFAERPEGSVSTLKIQRTQQEDSAVYLCASTGAVGGQPQHFGDGTRLSIL.

The chain has TRBV20-1 and TRBJ1-2; no firm D call. Germline V lookup: CDR1 DFQATT, CDR2 SNEGSKA (reference sequence). V was clipped by 1 base and J by 2 bases, with 14 bases between them. This CDR3 has 15 amino acids. CDR3 in amino acids: CSARARAGGNYGYTF. CDR3 DNA sequence: TGCAGTGCTAGAGCGCGGGCAGGTGGGAACTATGGCTACACCTTC.

This chain links TRBV6-1 with TRBJ2-2; no reliable D call. CDR1 is MNHNS and CDR2 is SASEGT in the germline V gene. V lost 6 bases to trimming and J lost 5 bases, with 34 bases between them. This CDR3 has 21 amino acids. Written as DNA, the CDR3 is TGTGCCAGCAGCCTAGTAGAAGAAGTCCTGCCCTATGGCAGTGGGACCGGGGAGCTGTTTTTT. Translated, it gives CASSLVEEVLPYGSGTGELFF.

This clonotype showed up many times. The rearrangement joins TRBV12-3 or TRBV12-4 to TRBJ2-7, with no clear D. This CDR3 comprises 14 residues. Trimming cost V 7 bases and J 5 bases, with 18 bases left between them. DNA for the CDR3: TGTGCCAGCACCGCGATAGGACGGGCTAACGAGCAGTACTTC. Residues: CASTAIGRANEQYF.

This clonotype has ten or more counts. The chain joins TRBV30 to TRBJ2-7; D is possibly TRBD1 (5 bases). Trimming shortened V by 0 bases and J by 4 bases, and 7 bases separated the two germline ends. Germline V gene lookup returns CDR1 GTSNPN and CDR2 SVGIG (reference sequence). The CDR3 has 12 amino acids. The CDR3 protein is CAWSVSGYEQYF. CDR3 nucleotide sequence: TGTGCCTGGAGTGTATCAGGGTACGAGCAGTACTTC.

Ten or more counts support this clonotype. V gene TRBV6-1 combines with J gene TRBJ2-7; 10 nucleotides align to TRBD1. V gave up 2 bases and J gave up 5 bases; unmatched junction bases: 9. Germline CDR1 reads MNHNS; CDR2 reads SASEGT. The CDR3 runs 16 residues. CDR3 amino acids: CASSETVGDRGHEQYF. The CDR3 DNA reads TGTGCCAGCAGTGAAACAGTCGGGGACAGGGGCCACGAGCAGTACTTC.

This clonotype was picked up a small number of times. The chain combines TRBV20-1 with TRBJ2-1; TRBD2 aligns across 10 bases. The germline gives CDR1 DFQATT, CDR2 SNEGSKA (reference sequence). The CDR3 spans 14 residues. J was trimmed by 1 base and V by 8 bases; bases with no gene match: 5. CDR3 in DNA: TGCAGTACTCCTAGCGGGAGTTCCTACAATGAGCAGTTCTTC. It encodes CSTPSGSSYNEQFF.

This clonotype has ten or more counts. The genes are TRBV15 and TRBJ1-2, with TRBD1 matching over 7 bases. CDR1 is LNHNV and CDR2 is YYDKDF in the germline V gene (reference sequence). This CDR3 spans 13 amino acids. The J segment lost 8 bases and the V segment lost 2 bases, leaving 5 bases of the junction unmatched. In DNA, the CDR3 is TGTGCCACCAGCAGACCCGCAGGGGGAGGCTACACCTTC. Its protein is CATSRPAGGGYTF.

V and J are TRBV25-1 and TRBJ1-3, with 9 bases matching TRBD1. Germline values: CDR1 MGHDK, CDR2 SYGVNS. This CDR3 has 15 amino acids. J lost 1 base, V lost 8 bases, and 6 bases had no gene match. CDR3 loop: CASLGQGKSGNTIYF. The CDR3 DNA reads TGTGCCAGCCTAGGACAGGGGAAGTCTGGAAACACCATATATTTT.

The chain combines TRBV27 with TRBJ1-5; a weak D match, TRBD1 (6 bases). The CDR3 totals 14 residues. CDR1 and CDR2 from the germline V gene are MNHEY and SMNVEV (reference sequence). Trimming pared 6 bases from V and 8 bases from J, leaving 17 bases between. The CDR3 DNA reads TGTGCCAGCAGCCATTATGGGGGCGGGGAGCCCCAGCATTTT. Translated: CASSHYGGGEPQHF.

This clonotype occurred many times. This chain uses TRBV20-1 with TRBJ2-7; unclear D gene. V shed 3 bases and J shed 1 base, with 4 bases lying between them. Per germline, CDR1 DFQATT and CDR2 SNEGSKA (reference sequence). The CDR3 is made up of 11 amino acids. The CDR3 region has the DNA TGCAGTGCTAGGGAGTCCTACGAGCAGTACTTC. Its translation is CSARESYEQYF.

This clonotype was seen only once. The CDR3 DNA reads as TGTGCCAGCAGTTACTACGGCGCCCGGGGTGGGGGTGTCTATGGCTACACCTTC. Protein product: CASSYYGARGGGVYGYTF. The chain uses TRBV6-2 or TRBV6-3 and TRBJ1-2; D is possibly TRBD1 (5 bases). Germline V CDR1 and CDR2: MNHEY, SVGEGT. CDR3 length: 18 residues. Between the trimmed V and J ends, which lost 1 base and 4 bases, there was a span of 22 bases.

This clonotype was recorded many times. The chain employs TRBV7-9 and TRBJ1-6; 7 bases map to TRBD1. With V trimmed by 2 bases and J by 10 bases, 5 bases remained unmatched. The germline V gene encodes CDR1 SEHNR and CDR2 FQNEAQ (reference sequence). This CDR3 has 14 residues. The CDR3: CASSLTGDVSPLHF. In DNA form, the CDR3 reads TGTGCCAGCAGCTTAACAGGGGATGTCTCACCCCTCCACTTT. Combining the CDR3 with reference TRBV7-9 and TRBJ1-6 gives the whole variable domain DTGVSQNPRHKITKRGQNVTFRCDPISEHNRLYWYRQTLGQGPEFLTYFQNEAQLEKSRLLSDRFSAERPKGSFSTLEIQRTEQGDSAMYLCASSLTGDVSPLHFGNGTRLTVT.

The rearrangement uses TRBV6-1 and TRBJ2-2; 7 bases align to TRBD2. The length of the CDR3 is 17 residues. Germline CDR1 reads MNHNS; CDR2 reads SASEGT. Germline trimming cut 2 bases from V and 8 bases from J; bases unmatched to any gene: 14. The CDR3 reads CASSEYGWFSGLGELFF. Here the CDR3 DNA reads TGTGCCAGCAGTGAATACGGGTGGTTTAGCGGGTTGGGGGAGCTGTTTTTT.

This clonotype was counted at least ten times. The rearrangement joins TRBV13 to TRBJ2-7, with D unresolved. Germline V gives CDR1 PRHDT, CDR2 FYEKMQ (reference sequence). The CDR3 is 11 residues long. V lost 6 bases to trimming and J lost 7 bases, with 10 bases between them. DNA of the CDR3: TGTGCCAGCAGAAGGGTGGGAGAGCAGTACTTC. As protein: CASRRVGEQYF.

This clonotype was counted at least ten times. This chain links TRBV20-1 with TRBJ2-7; 9 bases are a match to TRBD1. V lost 1 base, J lost 5 bases, and 9 bases stayed unmatched. Germline V CDR1 and CDR2: DFQATT, SNEGSKA (reference sequence). The CDR3 is 15 residues long. The CDR3 region is CSARVLRDRDHEQYF. Written as DNA, the CDR3 is TGCAGTGCTAGAGTCCTCCGGGACAGGGACCACGAGCAGTACTTC.

This clonotype was recorded at least ten times. V and J are TRBV7-3 and TRBJ2-1; D uncertain. Between the trimmed V and J ends, which lost 5 bases and 8 bases, there was a span of 10 bases. Germline V gene sequence: CDR1 SGHTA, CDR2 FQGTGA. CDR3 size: 12 residues. In DNA form, the CDR3 reads TGTGCCAGCAGCGCAGAAGGATATGAGCAGTTCTTC. Protein sequence: CASSAEGYEQFF.

This clonotype appeared many times. This CDR3 is CAWRETGGSYTEAFF. The CDR3 DNA reads TGTGCCTGGAGGGAAACAGGGGGCAGTTACACTGAAGCTTTCTTT. The rearrangement joins TRBV30 to TRBJ1-1, with 9 bases lining up with TRBD1. The ends lost 3 bases at V and 3 bases at J; junction bases unmatched: 8. CDR3 length: 15 amino acids. Germline assignment: CDR1 GTSNPN and CDR2 SVGIG (reference sequence). Drawing the rest from reference TRBV30 and TRBJ1-1, the complete variable domain is SQTIHQWPATLVQPVGSPLSLECTVEGTSNPNLYWYRQAAGRGLQLLFYSVGIGQISSEVPQNLSASRPQDRQFILSSKKLLLSDSGFYLCAWRETGGSYTEAFFGQGTRLTVV.

This chain joins TRBV6-2 or TRBV6-3 and TRBJ1-4; D gene ambiguous. Trimming removed 5 bases at V and 10 bases at J, with 14 bases between. The CDR3 length is 13 residues. Per germline, CDR1 MNHEY and CDR2 SVGEGT. CDR3 loop: CASSPRPYVKLFF. In DNA, the CDR3 is TGTGCCAGCAGTCCCCGGCCCTACGTAAAACTGTTTTTT.

About this clonotype itself: A read error may explain this, as a much larger clone is one base away. No conserved phenylalanine or tryptophan is present at the end of the CDR3, so a read error is the likely explanation. The chain is built from TRBV6-2 or TRBV6-3 and TRBJ1-1, with 7 bases that match TRBD1. The CDR3 has 17 amino acids. Germline CDR1 MNHEY, CDR2 SVGEGT. V was pared by 7 bases and J by 1 base, with 15 bases of the junction left unmatched. CDR3 loop: CASITPRAGGSNTEAFS. The CDR3 DNA reads as TGTGCCAGCATCACACCCCGGGCAGGGGGGTCGAACACTGAAGCTTTCTCT.

This clonotype came up many times. The genes are TRBV27 and TRBJ1-1; a weak D match, TRBD1 (5 bases). Germline-derived CDR1 and CDR2 are MNHEY and SMNVEV (reference sequence). CDR3 length: 14 residues. The V gene lost 6 bases and the J gene lost 1 base, with 12 bases spanning the gap. The CDR3 bases are TGTGCCAGCAGGAAAGGGGTAGCGAACACTGAAGCTTTCTTT. It is translated as CASRKGVANTEAFF.